One sample yielded the 14 T cell receptor beta chains listed below, sequenced in a study of a mutant IDH1 vaccine in newly diagnosed glioma. The antigens of these receptors remain unknown. The time point was: week 35, safety follow-up. Vaccination used 300 ug of mutant IDH1 20-mer peptide per dose, with topical imiquimod. The assay was immunoSEQ multiplex PCR, and TCRdb's table has in-frame clones only and misses some. The data hold about 65,000 clones, with roughly 79% observed a single time. Sequenced material: PBMCs, taken from a glioma patient whose treatment included an IDH1 peptide vaccine. Receptors originate from a man in his forties with glioma.

The V and J genes are TRBV18 and TRBJ2-5; no clear D gene. Germline CDR1 and CDR2: KGHSH and LQKENI. Trimming left V 3 bases short and J 2 bases short, with 7 bases between. The CDR3 contains 13 residues. CDR3 bases: TGTGCCAGCTCACCTGGATTTCAAGAGACCCAGTACTTC. Translated, it gives CASSPGFQETQYF.

V usage is TRBV4-3 and J usage is TRBJ2-7; TRBD2 agrees at 8 bases. CDR3 length: 15 amino acids. The V gene's germline CDR1 is LGHNA and CDR2 YSLEER. The junction had 6 bases not matched to a gene; V was cut back by 4 bases and J by 1 base. DNA of the CDR3: TGCGCCAGCAGCCCATTAGCGGGACTTTCCTACGAGCAGTACTTC. Translation: CASSPLAGLSYEQYF.

This chain joins TRBV11-1 and TRBJ1-1, with 10 bases identical to TRBD1. The CDR3 has 14 residues. J lost 4 bases, V lost 4 bases, and 3 bases had no gene match. Germline values: CDR1 SGHAT, CDR2 FQDESV (reference sequence). Here the CDR3 DNA reads TGTGCCAGCAGCTGGGGGACAGGGGCCACTGAAGCTTTCTTT. It specifies CASSWGTGATEAFF.

V is TRBV28 and J is TRBJ1-1, with TRBD1 as a possible D gene (5 bases). The length of the CDR3 is 12 residues. V gave up 7 bases and J gave up 11 bases, with 17 bases separating them. The germline V gene has CDR1 MDHEN and CDR2 SYDVKM. CDR3 sequence reads: CASKIDSDRAFF. In nucleotides, the CDR3 is TGTGCCAGCAAAATTGACAGTGATAGGGCTTTCTTT. Filled out from reference TRBV28 and TRBJ1-1, the complete variable domain reads DVKVTQSSRYLVKRTGEKVFLECVQDMDHENMFWYRQDPGLGLRLIYFSYDVKMKEKGDIPEGYSVSREKKERFSLILESASTNQTSMYLCASKIDSDRAFFGQGTRLTVV.

The gene calls are TRBV19 and TRBJ2-3, with TRBD1 matching over 7 bases. The CDR3 spans 13 residues. The junction had 3 bases not matched to a gene; V was cut back by 5 bases and J by 4 bases. Germline CDR1 reads LNHDA; CDR2 reads SQIVND (reference sequence). This CDR3 reads CASSGTASDTQYF. The CDR3 DNA follows: TGTGCCAGTAGTGGGACAGCTTCAGATACGCAGTATTTT.

The chain uses TRBV7-9 and TRBJ2-1, with D possibly TRBD1 on 6 matching bases. The germline V and J ends were trimmed by 1 base and 7 bases, with 17 bases remaining between them. CDR3 length equals 16 residues. Germline assignment: CDR1 SEHNR and CDR2 FQNEAQ (reference sequence). CDR3 DNA sequence: TGTGCCAGCAGCTTAGGAGCAGGGACATGGATAAATGAGCAGTTCTTC. This translates into CASSLGAGTWINEQFF.

As DNA, the CDR3 is TGTGCCAGCAGCCGCGGGGGGAGAACAACTAATGAAAAACTGTTTTTT. Amino acid sequence: CASSRGGRTTNEKLFF. The V gene is TRBV4-2, the J gene TRBJ1-4; TRBD1 might be the D (5 bases). Trimming removed 4 bases from V and 0 bases from J, with 12 bases in between. The germline V gene has CDR1 LGHNA and CDR2 YNFKEQ. This CDR3 is 16 amino acids long.

J is TRBJ1-1 and V is TRBV29-1; D possibly corresponds to TRBD1 (5 bases). The CDR3 runs to 14 residues. V gave up 4 bases and J gave up 1 base, with 13 bases separating them. Germline V gives CDR1 SQVTM, CDR2 ANQGSEA. The CDR3 nucleotides read TGCAGCGTTGTTCGGGCAGGGCCGAACACTGAAGCTTTCTTT. This gives the protein CSVVRAGPNTEAFF. Supplemented by reference TRBV29-1 and TRBJ1-1, the full variable domain reads SAVISQKPSRDICQRGTSLTIQCQVDSQVTMMFWYRQQPGQSLTLIATANQGSEATYESGFVIDKFPISRPNLTFSTLTVSNMSPEDSSIYLCSVVRAGPNTEAFFGQGTRLTVV.

This rearrangement joins TRBV25-1 to TRBJ1-1, with TRBD1 matching 9 bases. This CDR3 has 18 amino acids. Trimming at V came to 2 bases and at J to 0 bases, leaving 10 bases not matched to a gene. CDR1 MGHDK and CDR2 SYGVNS come from the germline V gene. CDR3 coding DNA: TGTGCCAGCAGTGAAGGGTTGGGACAGGGCTTCATGAACACTGAAGCTTTCTTT. It encodes CASSEGLGQGFMNTEAFF.

Here the CDR3 reads CASRDFGRDTGELFF. The CDR3 nucleotides are TGCGCCAGCAGGGACTTTGGGAGGGACACCGGGGAGCTGTTTTTT. This sequence joins TRBV10-2 and TRBJ2-2; 7 bases map to TRBD2. Germline V lookup: CDR1 WSHSY, CDR2 SAAADI. This CDR3 has 15 residues. V lost 6 bases, J lost 3 bases, and 7 bases stayed unmatched.

The chain couples TRBV9 to TRBJ2-5; D is perhaps TRBD1 or TRBD2 (6 bases each). CDR3 length: 15 residues. CDR1 is SGDLS and CDR2 is YYNGEE in the germline V gene. The V gene lost 0 bases and the J gene lost 0 bases, with 9 bases spanning the gap. The CDR3: CASSVGGDNQETQYF. In DNA form, the CDR3 reads TGTGCCAGCAGCGTAGGGGGGGACAACCAAGAGACCCAGTACTTC.

A word on this clone: At one of its ends the junction is not consistent with the germline gene, which may arise from a read error. This sequence joins TRBV7-2 and TRBJ1-4; no definite D call. Germline CDR1 and CDR2: SGHTA and FQGNSA. This CDR3 has 15 residues. As DNA, the CDR3 is TGTGCCAGCAGCTCGAACGGCCTGGCTAACGAAAAACTGTTTTTT. Residues: CASSSNGLANEKLFF.

V is TRBV6-4 and J is TRBJ1-2; TRBD1 might be the D (6 bases). This CDR3 spans 13 amino acids. Between the trimmed V and J ends, which lost 5 bases and 6 bases, there was a span of 13 bases. Germline V gene lookup returns CDR1 MRHNA and CDR2 SNTAGT. CDR3 nucleotides: TGTGCCAGCAGTTTTACAGGGTTAGATGGCTACACCTTC. Its translation: CASSFTGLDGYTF.

The chain joins TRBV10-2 to TRBJ1-1; 8 bases agree with TRBD1. The CDR3 sequence is 12 residues long. J lost 2 bases, V lost 9 bases, and 2 bases had no gene match. CDR1 is WSHSY, CDR2 SAAADI, per germline. The CDR3 spells CASGQGNTEAFF. DNA of the CDR3: TGCGCCAGTGGACAGGGAAACACTGAAGCTTTCTTT.